This T cell receptor beta chain was obtained from a study of T cell changes during pregnancy in multiple sclerosis. Produced via immunoSEQ multiplex PCR; TCRdb's table is partial and in-frame only. Among tens of thousands of clones listed, more than 90% were seen once. The TCR originated in a female donor with multiple sclerosis, enrolled in a pregnancy study. The specimen comprised CD8+ T cells from peripheral blood mononuclear cells, sampled before pregnancy.

CDR3 sequence: CASSLEGGDTEAFF. CDR3 DNA sequence: TGTGCCAGCAGCTTAGAAGGGGGGGACACTGAAGCTTTCTTT. The chain carries TRBV7-3 and TRBJ1-1; D may be TRBD1 (6 bases). This CDR3 comprises 14 residues. Trimming took off 2 bases at V and 3 bases at J, with 10 bases between the two ends. Germline assignment: CDR1 SGHTA and CDR2 FQGTGA.